This passage covers 7 T cell receptor beta chains from one sample sequenced in a study of T cell responses to AZD1222 COVID-19 vaccine. Sequencing used immunoSEQ multiplex PCR; TCRdb keeps in-frame clones, though not all of them. The sample carries 100,000 to 120,000 clones, approximately 88% recorded once. This specimen was peripheral blood, taken on day 0 of AZD1222 vaccination. These TCRs come from an adult in good health.

The chain carries TRBV2 and TRBJ1-5; no definite D call. The CDR3 loop spans 13 amino acids. Deletions cut 8 bases from V and 7 bases from J, with 15 bases between. Germline V gene data show CDR1 as SNHLY and CDR2 as FYNNEI. CDR3 sequence reads: CASRLGVGQPQHF. In DNA form, the CDR3 reads TGTGCCAGCCGGCTCGGGGTTGGCCAGCCCCAGCATTTT.

The chain recombines TRBV7-9 with TRBJ2-7; 12 positions match TRBD2. Germline CDR1 is SEHNR and CDR2 is FQNEAQ (reference sequence). The CDR3 totals 15 residues. Trimming at V came to 5 bases and at J to 7 bases, leaving 9 bases not matched to a gene. The CDR3 region is CASSRTGLAGQEQYF. In DNA form, the CDR3 reads TGTGCCAGCAGCCGCACGGGACTAGCGGGTCAAGAGCAGTACTTC. Together with reference TRBV7-9 and TRBJ2-7, the CDR3 gives the full variable domain: DTGVSQNPRHKITKRGQNVTFRCDPISEHNRLYWYRQTLGQGPEFLTYFQNEAQLEKSRLLSDRFSAERPKGSFSTLEIQRTEQGDSAMYLCASSRTGLAGQEQYFGPGTRLTVT.

The chain uses TRBV6-5 and TRBJ1-6; D is possibly TRBD1 (6 bases). The ends were cut back, 6 bases at V and 2 bases at J, with 11 bases in the middle. The CDR3 covers 15 residues. Looked up from germline, CDR1 is MNHEY and CDR2 is SVGAGI. CDR3 in amino acids: CASSSRGPYNSPLHF. The CDR3 bases are TGTGCCAGCAGCTCCAGGGGTCCCTATAATTCACCCCTCCACTTT.

The chain couples TRBV19 to TRBJ1-1; 7 bases are shared with TRBD1. This CDR3 comprises 13 residues. Germline assignment: CDR1 LNHDA and CDR2 SQIVND (reference sequence). The trim removed 5 bases at V and 5 bases at J, leaving 5 bases unmatched. The CDR3 spells CASSPMGQTEAFF. The CDR3 DNA reads as TGTGCCAGTAGTCCCATGGGACAGACTGAAGCTTTCTTT.

This clone was observed once. This chain links TRBV7-9 with TRBJ2-5; D unclear. The CDR3 loop spans 14 amino acids. V lost 4 bases to trimming and J lost 2 bases, with 11 bases between them. Looked up from germline, CDR1 is SEHNR and CDR2 is FQNEAQ (reference sequence). The DNA of the CDR3 is TGTGCCAGCAGCTCGTGGTGGTCTCAAGAGACCCAGTACTTC. Residues: CASSSWWSQETQYF.

This sequence joins TRBV2 and TRBJ1-4, with D perhaps TRBD1 (5 bases). The CDR3 runs to 16 residues. Germline V gene data show CDR1 as SNHLY and CDR2 as FYNNEI. Trimming stripped 3 bases from V and 5 bases from J, with 16 bases between. For the CDR3, the DNA is TGTGCCAGCAGTGACGGAGGGGCCGGCATGAATGAAAAACTGTTTTTT. Its translation: CASSDGGAGMNEKLFF.

The J gene is TRBJ2-7, the V gene TRBV24-1; unclear D gene. The V end was cut by 5 bases, the J end by 3 bases, with 22 bases between. This CDR3 region has 17 residues. Per germline, CDR1 KGHDR and CDR2 SFDVKD. The CDR3 reads CATSVDLRYFSIYEQYF. The CDR3 nucleotides read TGTGCCACCAGTGTTGATTTGAGGTATTTCTCTATCTACGAGCAGTACTTC.